The 22 T cell receptor beta chains listed next were all sequenced from one sample in a study of T-cell memory formation after mild COVID-19. Each CDR3 protein is one row after TCRdb ran MiXCR on the 5' RACE reads. This table holds more than 85,000 distinct CDR3 sequences, around 10% found once. Specimen: PBMCs or a T cell subset sorted from them (not recorded which). The source of these receptors is a man in his late teens or twenties who had mild COVID-19 (a few samples of this study predate the infection). Cell type and time point are not known.

The table lists this clonotype with a few counts. The CDR3 reads CASSVGGNTIYF. The CDR3 region has the DNA TGTGCCAGCAGCGTAGGCGGAAACACCATATATTTT. This chain joins TRBV9 and TRBJ1-3; D not certain. CDR3 length: 12 amino acids. From germline, CDR1 is SGDLS and CDR2 YYNGEE. Trimming shortened V by 0 bases and J by 4 bases, and 2 bases separated the two germline ends.

CDR3 amino acids: CASSLGRPFLSTEAFF. The CDR3 region has the DNA TGTGCCAGCAGCTTAGGCCGCCCCTTTCTTTCCACTGAAGCTTTCTTT. The J gene is TRBJ1-1, the V gene TRBV11-2; D is undetermined. The V end was cut by 1 base, the J end by 4 bases, with 16 bases between. The CDR3 is 16 amino acids. Germline-derived CDR1 and CDR2 are SGHAT and FQNNGV. The full variable domain, rest sourced from reference TRBV11-2 and TRBJ1-1, is EAGVAQSPRYKIIEKRQSVAFWCNPISGHATLYWYQQILGQGPKLLIQFQNNGVVDDSQLPKDRFSAERLKGVDSTLKIQPAKLEDSAVYLCASSLGRPFLSTEAFFGQGTRLTVV.

The chain employs TRBV28 and TRBJ2-5; the match to TRBD1 covers 11 bases. The CDR3 totals 17 residues. CDR1 is MDHEN, CDR2 SYDVKM, per germline. The J segment lost 3 bases and the V segment lost 3 bases, leaving 9 bases of the junction unmatched. For the CDR3, the DNA is TGTGCCAGCAGTTTTAGGACAGGGGGCCGCCTAAAAGAGACCCAGTACTTC. Its translation is CASSFRTGGRLKETQYF.

The sample holds a few counts of this clonotype. The rearrangement links TRBV12-3 or TRBV12-4 to TRBJ2-3, with D perhaps TRBD1 or TRBD2 (7 bases each). V lost 5 bases and J 4 bases, leaving 13 bases between the germline ends. The CDR3 sequence is 14 residues long. The DNA for the CDR3 is TGTGCCAGCAGTCAGGGGGGGGGACCAGATACGCAGTATTTT. The encoded protein is CASSQGGGPDTQYF.

This sequence joins TRBV9 and TRBJ1-2; D not certain. The CDR3 has 12 amino acids. V lost 3 bases, J lost 4 bases, and 7 bases lay in between. From germline, CDR1 is SGDLS and CDR2 YYNGEE. The CDR3 coding sequence is TGTGCCAGCAGCGGTACCCGCTATGGCTACACCTTC. Amino acids: CASSGTRYGYTF.

This clonotype was found a few times. The conserved phenylalanine or tryptophan normally closing the CDR3 is absent here, so this likely arose from a read error. The chain employs TRBV4-2 and TRBJ2-2; D gene unclear. CDR3 size: 12 residues. Trimming pared 4 bases from V and 2 bases from J, leaving 2 bases between. Germline lookup yields CDR1 LGHNA and CDR2 YNFKEQ. The CDR3: CASSLNTGELFS. As DNA, the CDR3 is TGTGCCAGCAGCCTAAACACCGGGGAGCTGTTTTCT.

The J gene is TRBJ2-1, the V gene TRBV6-5, with a possible D match to TRBD2 (6 bases). Germline V CDR1 and CDR2: MNHEY, SVGAGI. Trimming took 0 bases from V and 3 from J, leaving 12 bases between them. The CDR3 covers 16 residues. The CDR3 DNA reads TGTGCCAGCAGTTACTCGGTCCCGGGGGACTACAATGAGCAGTTCTTC. Translated, it gives CASSYSVPGDYNEQFF.

The V and J genes are TRBV19 and TRBJ2-7, with D unclear. Germline CDR1 and CDR2: LNHDA and SQIVND (reference sequence). This CDR3 region has 11 residues. V lost 10 bases and J 0 bases, leaving 7 bases between the germline ends. This CDR3 reads CATSFSYEQYF. In DNA form, the CDR3 reads TGTGCCACCAGTTTCTCCTACGAGCAGTACTTC.

The chain carries TRBV7-2 and TRBJ2-3; D is possibly TRBD1 (5 bases). This CDR3 contains 16 residues. Germline values: CDR1 SGHTA, CDR2 FQGNSA. V lost 5 bases to trimming and J lost 7 bases, with 22 bases between them. CDR3: CASSRPRDLTTHTQYF. The DNA of the CDR3 is TGTGCCAGCAGCCGCCCCAGGGATCTCACCACGCATACGCAGTATTTT.

In this sample, this clonotype turned up a few times. The chain has TRBV6-1 and TRBJ1-1; D gene uncertain. Germline CDR1 reads MNHNS; CDR2 reads SASEGT. CDR3 length: 14 amino acids. Trimming cost V 3 bases and J 3 bases, with 11 bases left between them. DNA of the CDR3: TGTGCCAGCAGTGACCGGTTGTTGGACACTGAAGCTTTCTTT. It codes for CASSDRLLDTEAFF.

This chain joins TRBV27 and TRBJ2-7, with a possible D match to TRBD2 (6 bases). The germline V gene has CDR1 MNHEY and CDR2 SMNVEV (reference sequence). The CDR3 extends over 14 amino acids. V dropped 6 bases and J dropped 2 bases, with 14 bases sitting between them. The CDR3 spells CASSFTSRPYEQYF. CDR3 DNA: TGTGCCAGCAGCTTTACTAGCCGACCCTACGAGCAGTACTTC.

V is TRBV30 and J is TRBJ2-2, with 9 positions matching TRBD1. The germline V gene encodes CDR1 GTSNPN and CDR2 SVGIG (reference sequence). The CDR3 sequence is 15 residues long. With 1 base clipped from V and 0 bases from J, the junction kept 0 bases outside the gene matches. This CDR3 is CAWSGTGANTGELFF. The CDR3, as DNA: TGTGCCTGGAGTGGGACAGGGGCGAACACCGGGGAGCTGTTTTTT.

This clonotype has a handful of counts. The chain is built from TRBV4-2 and TRBJ2-3, with D possibly matching TRBD2 (6 bases). V was clipped by 3 bases and J by 2 bases, with 12 bases between them. This CDR3 has 15 residues. Per the germline V gene, CDR1 is LGHNA and CDR2 is YNFKEQ. The CDR3 coding sequence is TGTGCCAGCAGCCATTACGGAGGGATCACAGATACGCAGTATTTT. Amino acids: CASSHYGGITDTQYF.

This clonotype appeared many times. The rearrangement joins TRBV7-2 to TRBJ1-1; 7 bases agree with TRBD1. V shed 4 bases and J 0 bases; nucleotides not matched to a gene: 5. The length of the CDR3 is 15 residues. Germline V gene data show CDR1 as SGHTA and CDR2 as FQGNSA. The CDR3 here is CASSSWDRMNTEAFF. The CDR3 DNA sequence: TGTGCCAGCAGCTCCTGGGACAGAATGAACACTGAAGCTTTCTTT. Filled out from reference TRBV7-2 and TRBJ1-1, the complete variable domain reads GAGVSQSPSNKVTEKGKDVELRCDPISGHTALYWYRQSLGQGLEFLIYFQGNSAPDKSGLPSDRFSAERTGGSVSTLTIQRTQQEDSAVYLCASSSWDRMNTEAFFGQGTRLTVV.

This clonotype was observed a few times. The chain uses TRBV7-9 and TRBJ2-5, with D perhaps TRBD2 (6 bases). Per the germline V gene, CDR1 is SEHNR and CDR2 is FQNEAQ (reference sequence). V was cut by 1 base and J by 2 bases, with 11 bases left in between. This CDR3 comprises 15 residues. CDR3 coding DNA: TGTGCCAGCAGCTTAGGAGCGGGCCCGCAAGAGACCCAGTACTTC. Amino acids: CASSLGAGPQETQYF.

The genes are TRBV6-2 or TRBV6-3 and TRBJ2-1; 8 bases fit TRBD2. Germline values: CDR1 MNHEY, CDR2 SVGEGT. Trimming cost V 6 bases and J 10 bases; bases outside gene matches: 5. The CDR3 spans 12 residues. The DNA of the CDR3 is TGTGCCAGCAGAAGGATAGCGGGGGAGCAGTTCTTC. It codes for CASRRIAGEQFF.

This clonotype was seen more than once but under ten times. This chain joins TRBV7-2 and TRBJ2-7, with D perhaps TRBD1 (5 bases). V lost 2 bases and J 5 bases, leaving 16 bases between the germline ends. CDR3 size: 15 residues. The germline V gene has CDR1 SGHTA and CDR2 FQGNSA. CDR3 DNA: TGTGCCAGCAGCTTAAGGGTCTGGGGCAAGGACGAGCAGTACTTC. This encodes CASSLRVWGKDEQYF. The full variable domain, in which reference TRBV7-2 and TRBJ2-7 provide the parts outside the CDR3, is GAGVSQSPSNKVTEKGKDVELRCDPISGHTALYWYRQSLGQGLEFLIYFQGNSAPDKSGLPSDRFSAERTGGSVSTLTIQRTQQEDSAVYLCASSLRVWGKDEQYFGPGTRLTVT.

This chain links TRBV5-1 with TRBJ2-5, with D possibly being TRBD2 (6 bases). Germline CDR1 reads SGHRS; CDR2 reads YFSETQ. The CDR3 extends over 15 amino acids. Trimming removed 0 bases at V and 5 bases at J, with 14 bases between. The chain's CDR3 is CASSLAAGRLETQYF. In DNA, the CDR3 is TGCGCCAGCAGCTTGGCGGCAGGGAGGTTGGAGACCCAGTACTTC. Complete variable domain (other parts from reference TRBV5-1 and TRBJ2-5): KAGVTQTPRYLIKTRGQQVTLSCSPISGHRSVSWYQQTPGQGLQFLFEYFSETQRNKGNFPGRFSGRQFSNSRSEMNVSTLELGDSALYLCASSLAAGRLETQYFGPGTRLLVL.

The chain couples TRBV10-3 to TRBJ1-4, with D possibly matching TRBD1 (5 bases). CDR1 and CDR2 (germline): ENHRY, SYGVKD. This CDR3 comprises 14 residues. Trimming stripped 3 bases from V and 7 bases from J, with 12 bases between. CDR3 DNA sequence: TGTGCCATCAGTGATGGAGGGGCTGGTGAAAAACTGTTTTTT. Translation: CAISDGGAGEKLFF.

This clonotype appeared many times. The CDR3 here is CSARSSGEKNIQYF. The CDR3 coding sequence is TGCAGTGCTAGATCGAGCGGAGAGAAAAACATTCAGTACTTC. The chain recombines TRBV20-1 with TRBJ2-4; weak D call: TRBD2 (5 bases). The V end was cut by 2 bases, the J end by 4 bases, with 12 bases between. This CDR3 comprises 14 residues. The germline V gene encodes CDR1 DFQATT and CDR2 SNEGSKA (reference sequence).

This chain connects TRBV24-1 to TRBJ2-7; D possibly corresponds to TRBD1 (5 bases). CDR1 is KGHDR and CDR2 is SFDVKD in the germline V gene. The ends were cut back, 7 bases at V and 4 bases at J, with 16 bases in the middle. There are 14 residues in the CDR3. CDR3 in amino acids: CATRVGGQYYEQYF. CDR3 in DNA: TGTGCCACCAGAGTCGGCGGACAATATTACGAGCAGTACTTC.

This chain links TRBV29-1 with TRBJ1-1; no reliable D call. There are 12 residues in the CDR3. Trimming shortened V by 7 bases and J by 4 bases, and 13 bases separated the two germline ends. The germline gives CDR1 SQVTM, CDR2 ANQGSEA. The CDR3 protein is CSAATGGTEAFF. CDR3 nucleotide sequence: TGCAGCGCAGCGACGGGAGGCACTGAAGCTTTCTTT. The complete variable domain, with remaining parts taken from reference TRBV29-1 and TRBJ1-1, reads SAVISQKPSRDICQRGTSLTIQCQVDSQVTMMFWYRQQPGQSLTLIATANQGSEATYESGFVIDKFPISRPNLTFSTLTVSNMSPEDSSIYLCSAATGGTEAFFGQGTRLTVV.